In its sample, the clone carrying this TCR beta chain was seen once. Its specificity is not known. Other DNA sequences within the sample encode an identical CDR3. The data belong to a study of shared clonotypes between healthy human individuals. Points from the study as a whole: Though the depth was large, rarefaction showed that sorted-subset sequencing was incomplete.

CD45RO negativity and positive selection for CCR7 defined naive CD8 cells, a population that excluded terminally differentiated effector memory CD45RA+ cells. The assay was run at deep level. It was across several immunoSEQ plates that each subset's genomic DNA was evenly split. TCRdb's copy holds only in-frame clones and misses some; the assay was immunoSEQ multiplex PCR. Found here are roughly 550,000 clones, about 95% of them singletons; the top ten hold 0.1% to 0.11%. The sequence was collected from a woman younger than 45 in good health. The sample consisted of naive CD8+ T cells sorted from blood.

The CDR3 loop is CASSVGSGEQFF. CDR3 nucleotide sequence: TGTGCCAGCAGCGTAGGCAGCGGGGAGCAGTTCTTC. The rearrangement uses TRBV9 and TRBJ2-1; TRBD2 might be the D (6 bases). CDR1 and CDR2 from the germline V gene are SGDLS and YYNGEE. The CDR3 has 12 amino acids. V gave up 0 bases and J gave up 10 bases, with 8 bases separating them.